The T cell receptor beta chain under discussion was sequenced for a study of T cells in Graves' hyperthyroidism and ophthalmopathy. There are many counts of this clonotype. Per the germline V gene, CDR1 is KGHSH and CDR2 is LQKENI. Trimming took 5 bases from V and 5 from J, leaving 18 bases between them. This CDR3 is built from 16 residues. Researchers amplified the TCR beta CDR3 regions from RNA transcripts. The study used the HTBI primer set for a first-round RT-PCR of the TCR CDR3. TCRdb reanalysed the multiplex PCR reads using MiXCR and keeps one entry per CDR3 protein. The table includes approximately 530,000 distinct CDR3 sequences, just under 20% detected once. Uncontrolled infection, other autoimmune disease, pregnancy or lactation led to exclusion.

This clonotype originated in a man aged 40-49 years with Graves' ophthalmopathy. Sequenced input: blood. The chain has TRBV18 and TRBJ2-2, with D possibly TRBD1 on 6 matching bases. CDR3 DNA sequence: TGTGCCAGCTCAGACGGAATCAGGGGCGATACCGGGGAGCTGTTTTTT. This encodes CASSDGIRGDTGELFF.